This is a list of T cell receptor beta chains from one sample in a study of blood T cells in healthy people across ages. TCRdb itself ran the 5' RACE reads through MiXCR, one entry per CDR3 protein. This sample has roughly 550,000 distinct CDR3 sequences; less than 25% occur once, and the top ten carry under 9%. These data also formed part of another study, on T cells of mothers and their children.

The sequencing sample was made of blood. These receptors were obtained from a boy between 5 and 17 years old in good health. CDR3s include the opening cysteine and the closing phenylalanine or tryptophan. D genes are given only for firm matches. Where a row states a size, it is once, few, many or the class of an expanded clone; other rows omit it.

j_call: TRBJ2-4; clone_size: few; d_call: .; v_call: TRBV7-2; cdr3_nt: TGTGCCAGCAGGTCCCCCCGAAACATTCAGTACTTC; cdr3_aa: CASRSPRNIQYF
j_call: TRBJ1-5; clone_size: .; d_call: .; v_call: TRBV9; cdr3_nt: TGTGCCAGCAGCGTAGGGGCAGAGAGCAATCAGCCCCAGCATTTT; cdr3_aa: CASSVGAESNQPQHF
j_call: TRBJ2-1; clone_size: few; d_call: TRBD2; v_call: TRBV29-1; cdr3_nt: TGCAGCGTTTGGCTAGCGGGAATTGAGCAGTTCTTC; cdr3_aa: CSVWLAGIEQFF
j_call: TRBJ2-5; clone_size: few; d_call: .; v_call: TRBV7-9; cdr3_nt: TGTGCCAGCAGTCCCCCCACAACGGCTAGCTTCGCACATTTGCTCTTC; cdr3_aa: CASSPPTTASFAHLLF
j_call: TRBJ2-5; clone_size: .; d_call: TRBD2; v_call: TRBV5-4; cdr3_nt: TGTGCCAGCAGCGATAGCGGGGTACAAGAGACCCAGTACTTC; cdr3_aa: CASSDSGVQETQYF
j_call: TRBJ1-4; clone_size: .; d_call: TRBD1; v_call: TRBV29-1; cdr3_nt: TGCAGCGTGTCTGGACAGGGGGTTGAAAAACTGTTTTTT; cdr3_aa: CSVSGQGVEKLFF
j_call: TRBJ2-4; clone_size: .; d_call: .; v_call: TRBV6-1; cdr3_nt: TGTGCCAGCAGTGAAGCGTACAGGGCGGTCAAAAACATTCAGTACTTC; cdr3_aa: CASSEAYRAVKNIQYF
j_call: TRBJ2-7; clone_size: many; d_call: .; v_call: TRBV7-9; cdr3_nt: TGTGCCAGCAGCCGAACAGGGCTCTACGAGCAGTACTTC; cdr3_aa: CASSRTGLYEQYF
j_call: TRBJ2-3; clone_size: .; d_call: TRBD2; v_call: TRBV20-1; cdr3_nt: TGCAGTGCCCCCGATAGTGCGTCTAGCGGAGTTACGCAGTATTTC; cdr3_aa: CSAPDSASSGVTQYF
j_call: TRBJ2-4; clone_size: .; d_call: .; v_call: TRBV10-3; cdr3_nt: TGTGCCATCAGCGATAAACTACGGGACGCTAAAAACATTCAGTACTTC; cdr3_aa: CAISDKLRDAKNIQYF
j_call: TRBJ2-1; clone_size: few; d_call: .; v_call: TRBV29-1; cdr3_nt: TGCAGCGTTGTAGGAAGAAATGGATACAATGAGCAGTTCTTC; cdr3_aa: CSVVGRNGYNEQFF
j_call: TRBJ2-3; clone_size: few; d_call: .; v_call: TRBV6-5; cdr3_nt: TGTGCCAGCAGTTCCCGGGTCCACACAGATACGCAGTATTTT; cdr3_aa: CASSSRVHTDTQYF
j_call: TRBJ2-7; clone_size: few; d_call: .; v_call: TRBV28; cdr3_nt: TGTGCCAGCAGTTTCGGGGGTACCCTTTACGAGCAGTACTTC; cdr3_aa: CASSFGGTLYEQYF
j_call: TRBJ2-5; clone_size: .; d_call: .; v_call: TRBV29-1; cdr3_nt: TGCAGCGTTAATCCCGCAGGGGTGCCCCAAGAGACCCAGTACTTC; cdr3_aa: CSVNPAGVPQETQYF
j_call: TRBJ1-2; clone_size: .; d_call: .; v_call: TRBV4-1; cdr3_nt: TGCGCCAGCAGCCAAGGGGAATCGGGCAGGGACTTCTATGGCTACACCTTC; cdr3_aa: CASSQGESGRDFYGYTF
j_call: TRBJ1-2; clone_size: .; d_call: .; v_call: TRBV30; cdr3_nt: TGTGCCTGGACCGATGGGGGTGGCTACACCTTC; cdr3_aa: CAWTDGGGYTF
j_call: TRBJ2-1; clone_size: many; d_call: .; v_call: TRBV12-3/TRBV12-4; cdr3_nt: TGTGCCAGCAGTTTCCAGGGATCCTACAATGAGCAGTTCTTC; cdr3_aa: CASSFQGSYNEQFF
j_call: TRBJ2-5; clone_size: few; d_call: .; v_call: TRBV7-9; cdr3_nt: TGTGCCAGCGGGTACGAGTACCAAGAGACCCAGTACTTC; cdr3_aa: CASGYEYQETQYF
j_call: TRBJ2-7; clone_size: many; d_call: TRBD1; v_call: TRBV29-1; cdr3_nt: TGCAGCGTTGAAGGACAGGGGGCAGGCTACGAGCAGTACTTC; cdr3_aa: CSVEGQGAGYEQYF
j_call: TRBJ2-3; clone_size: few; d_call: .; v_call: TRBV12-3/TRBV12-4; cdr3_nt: TGTGCCAGCAGTTTCGGGGCAAATCCCACAGATACGCAGTATTTT; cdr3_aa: CASSFGANPTDTQYF
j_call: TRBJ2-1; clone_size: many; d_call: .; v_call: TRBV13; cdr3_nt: TGTGCCAGCAGCTTACGGCTCAATGAGCAGTTCTTC; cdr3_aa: CASSLRLNEQFF
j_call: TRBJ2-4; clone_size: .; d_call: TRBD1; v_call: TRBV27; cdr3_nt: TGTGCCAGCAAAGACAGGGACAAAAACATTCAGTACTTC; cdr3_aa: CASKDRDKNIQYF
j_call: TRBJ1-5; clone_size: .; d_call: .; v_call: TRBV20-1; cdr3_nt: TGCAGTGCTAGTTTGGATTACAATCAGCCCCAGCATTTT; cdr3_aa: CSASLDYNQPQHF
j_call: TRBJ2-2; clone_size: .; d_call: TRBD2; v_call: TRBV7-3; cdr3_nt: TGTGCCAGCAGTACCATGACTAGCGGCACCGGGGAGCTGTTTTTT; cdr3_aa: CASSTMTSGTGELFF
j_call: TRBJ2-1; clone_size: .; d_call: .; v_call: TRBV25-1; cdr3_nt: TGTGCCAGCAGTGAACCCAGGGGTTACTACAATGAGCAGTTCTTC; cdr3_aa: CASSEPRGYYNEQFF
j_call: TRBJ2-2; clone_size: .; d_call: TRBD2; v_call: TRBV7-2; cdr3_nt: TGTGCCAGCAGCTTAAATGCGGGGGAGAACACCGGGGAGCTGTTTTTT; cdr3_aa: CASSLNAGENTGELFF
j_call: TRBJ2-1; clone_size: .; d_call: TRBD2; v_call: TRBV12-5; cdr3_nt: TGTGCTAGTTCGTTGGCGGGAGTCGGCCATGAGCAGTTCTTC; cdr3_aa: CASSLAGVGHEQFF
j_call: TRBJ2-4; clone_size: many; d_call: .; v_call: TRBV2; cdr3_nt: TGTGCCAGCAGTGATCGGGGTCGTCGAGAAAGGAGGGCCAAAAACATTCAGTACTTC; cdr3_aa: CASSDRGRRERRAKNIQYF
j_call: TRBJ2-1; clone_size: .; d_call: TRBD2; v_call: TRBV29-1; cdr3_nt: TGCAGCTCCGGGGGGAACACCTACAATGAGCAGTTCTTC; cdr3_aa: CSSGGNTYNEQFF
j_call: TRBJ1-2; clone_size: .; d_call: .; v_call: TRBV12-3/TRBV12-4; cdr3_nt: TGTGCCAGCAGTTTCCCGCAGGGTTATGGCTACACCTTC; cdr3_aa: CASSFPQGYGYTF
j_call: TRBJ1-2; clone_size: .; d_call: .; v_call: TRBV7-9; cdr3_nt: TGTGCCAGCAGCTTAGGAAGGAGGGGCATGGATGGCTACACCTTC; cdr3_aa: CASSLGRRGMDGYTF
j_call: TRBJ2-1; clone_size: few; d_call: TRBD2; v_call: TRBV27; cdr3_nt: TGTGCCAGCAGTTCCCGCCCCGTAGCTCTAGCGGGAGAGTGGAGCTCCTACAATGAGCAGTTCTTC; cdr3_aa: CASSSRPVALAGEWSSYNEQFF
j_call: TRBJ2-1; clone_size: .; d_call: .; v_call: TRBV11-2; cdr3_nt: TGTGCCAGCAGGGCCTTGGGGGGTAGCGGTTGGAATGAGCAGTTCTTC; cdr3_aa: CASRALGGSGWNEQFF
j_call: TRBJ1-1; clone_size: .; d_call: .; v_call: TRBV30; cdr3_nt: TGTGCCTGGAGTGTAATCGGGGGCACTGAAGCTTTCTTT; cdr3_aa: CAWSVIGGTEAFF
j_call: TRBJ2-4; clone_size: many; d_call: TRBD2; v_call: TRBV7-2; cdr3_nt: TGTGCCAGCAGCTTAGAAGTGGGGGGGACTAGCGGGAGTATGATGAACATTCAGTACTTC; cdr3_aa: CASSLEVGGTSGSMMNIQYF
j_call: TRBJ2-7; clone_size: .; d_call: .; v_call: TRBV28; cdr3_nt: TGTGCCAGCAGTTTAAGGGTATCAGCCCACGAGCAGTACTTC; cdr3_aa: CASSLRVSAHEQYF
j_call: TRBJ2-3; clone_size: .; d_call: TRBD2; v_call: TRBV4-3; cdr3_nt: TGCGCCAGCAGCCAAGACTGGAGAGGACTAGCGGGAGGGACAGATACGCAGTATTTT; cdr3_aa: CASSQDWRGLAGGTDTQYF
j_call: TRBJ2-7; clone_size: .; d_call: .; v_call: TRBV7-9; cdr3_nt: TGTGCCGGCAGTGGGACATCAGCCTACGGGCAGTACTTC; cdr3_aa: CAGSGTSAYGQYF
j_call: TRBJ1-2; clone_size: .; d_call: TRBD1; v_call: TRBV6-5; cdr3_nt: TGTGCCAGCAGTTACTCAGGGGGCAGCGGCTACACCTTC; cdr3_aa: CASSYSGGSGYTF
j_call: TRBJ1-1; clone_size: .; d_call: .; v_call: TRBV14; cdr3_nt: TGTGCCAGCAGCCAATTCGGGAAGACGAACACTGAAGCTTTCTTT; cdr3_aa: CASSQFGKTNTEAFF
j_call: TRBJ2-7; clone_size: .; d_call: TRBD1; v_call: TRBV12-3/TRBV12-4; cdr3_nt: TGTGCCAGCAGTTTCGGGGACAGGGCCCCCTACGAGCAGTACTTC; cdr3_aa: CASSFGDRAPYEQYF
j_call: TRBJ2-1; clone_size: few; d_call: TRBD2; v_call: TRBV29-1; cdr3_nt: TGCAGCGTACCGTTGTTAGCGGGACCTACAGGGGAGCAGTTCTTC; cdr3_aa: CSVPLLAGPTGEQFF
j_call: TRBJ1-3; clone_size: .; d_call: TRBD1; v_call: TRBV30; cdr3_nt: TGTGCCTGGAGGCCGGGACAGGGTCTAATTTTTGGAAACACCATATATTTT; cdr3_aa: CAWRPGQGLIFGNTIYF
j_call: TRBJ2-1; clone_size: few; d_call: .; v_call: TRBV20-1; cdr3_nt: TGCAGTGCTAGACATAAGGGGGTGTGGCAGCCGAGCTCCTACAATGAGCAGTTCTTC; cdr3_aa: CSARHKGVWQPSSYNEQFF